Following are 27 T cell receptor beta chains from one sample sequenced in a study of cytomegalovirus exposure and HLA in healthy donors. It was with 60 Vbeta and 13 Jbeta primers that the PCR ran. The protocol was immunoSEQ multiplex PCR, while the TCRdb copy is restricted to in-frame clones and leaves out a portion. Of some 140,000 clones listed, roughly 78% are singletons. The material sequenced was PBMCs. The receptor source for this set is a man aged 35 to 55 in good health and CMV-seropositive.

This clone was observed a single time. The genes are TRBV28 and TRBJ1-4; 8 nucleotides align to TRBD1. The trim removed 2 bases at V and 2 bases at J, leaving 4 bases unmatched. In germline, CDR1 is MDHEN, CDR2 SYDVKM. The CDR3 totals 16 residues. In DNA, the CDR3 is TGTGCCAGCAGTTTACTAGGACAGGGCACTAATGAAAAACTGTTTTTT. Translated, it gives CASSLLGQGTNEKLFF. The full variable domain, completed using reference TRBV28 and TRBJ1-4, is DVKVTQSSRYLVKRTGEKVFLECVQDMDHENMFWYRQDPGLGLRLIYFSYDVKMKEKGDIPEGYSVSREKKERFSLILESASTNQTSMYLCASSLLGQGTNEKLFFGSGTQLSVL.

This chain links TRBV9 with TRBJ2-2, with TRBD1 identical over 8 bases. Germline V CDR1 and CDR2: SGDLS, YYNGEE. The CDR3 spans 17 residues. Trimming at V came to 0 bases and at J to 1 base, leaving 5 bases not matched to a gene. The CDR3 bases are TGTGCCAGCAGCGTAGGAGCGACAGGGGAGAACACCGGGGAGCTGTTTTTT. Translation gives CASSVGATGENTGELFF.

The rearrangement uses TRBV7-2 and TRBJ2-5; D may be TRBD1 (8 bases). The J call may be wrong; the DNA end is better matched by TRBJ2-7. The CDR3 spans 15 residues. Germline V gives CDR1 SGHTA, CDR2 FQGNSA. CDR3 DNA sequence: TGTGCCAGCAGCTTAGACAGGGGGGGCGGCTACGAGCAGTACTTC. Translation gives CASSLDRGGGYEQYF.

The V gene is TRBV16, the J gene TRBJ2-7; 8 bases align to TRBD1. Trimming removed 4 bases from V and 2 bases from J; junction bases left unmatched: 7. The CDR3 is 15 amino acids. CDR1 is KGHSY, CDR2 FQNENV, per germline. CDR3 in amino acids: CASSLRQGIAYEQYF. The CDR3 DNA reads as TGTGCCAGCAGCCTCCGACAGGGGATCGCCTACGAGCAGTACTTC.

The chain joins TRBV6-5 to TRBJ2-7; 8 nucleotides align to TRBD1. The CDR3 loop spans 15 amino acids. The germline V gene encodes CDR1 MNHEY and CDR2 SVGAGI. V lost 6 bases to trimming and J lost 0 bases; unmatched junction nucleotides: 7. The CDR3 sequence: CASSHRDRFSYEQYF. CDR3 bases: TGTGCCAGCAGCCATCGGGACAGGTTCTCCTACGAGCAGTACTTC.

CDR3 in DNA: TGTGCCAGCACACCCCTACAGGGGGCGAACACTGAAGCTTTCTTT. Its protein is CASTPLQGANTEAFF. J is TRBJ1-1 and V is TRBV6-5, with 9 bases aligning to TRBD1. The V segment lost 7 bases and the J segment 1 base; nucleotides outside the gene matches: 7. This CDR3 is built from 15 residues. Germline V CDR1 and CDR2: MNHEY, SVGAGI.

This rearrangement joins TRBV5-5 to TRBJ1-4, with D perhaps matching TRBD1 (5 bases). With 4 bases removed from V and 0 bases from J, the gap between germline ends came to 10 bases. Germline V gene lookup returns CDR1 SGHKS and CDR2 YYEKEE (reference sequence). CDR3 size: 15 residues. The CDR3 protein is CASSGGGATNEKLFF. Here the CDR3 DNA reads TGTGCCAGCAGCGGGGGGGGTGCAACTAATGAAAAACTGTTTTTT.

This sequence joins TRBV23-1 and TRBJ2-2; TRBD1 agrees at 9 bases. TRBV23-1 is filed as an ORF, its function uncertain. The CDR3 totals 15 residues. Losses at the gene ends were 3 bases for V and 6 bases for J; bases not matched to a gene: 5. The CDR3 DNA follows: TGCGCCAGCAGTCAGGGACAGGGAGTGTCCGGGGAGCTGTTTTTT. As protein: CASSQGQGVSGELFF.

The V gene is TRBV9, the J gene TRBJ1-2, with 7 bases matching TRBD1. This CDR3 comprises 16 residues. With V trimmed by 4 bases and J by 4 bases, 13 bases remained unmatched. Per germline, CDR1 SGDLS and CDR2 YYNGEE. CDR3 amino acids: CASSPRQGIEGYGYTF. The DNA of the CDR3 is TGTGCCAGCAGCCCGCGACAGGGTATAGAAGGCTATGGCTACACCTTC.

The table lists this clone with a few counts. The chain links TRBV27 to TRBJ2-1; tentative D call: TRBD1 (6 bases). CDR3 length: 14 residues. Trimming took 1 base from V and 6 from J, leaving 10 bases between them. CDR1 is MNHEY and CDR2 is SMNVEV in the germline V gene (reference sequence). The CDR3: CASSLWTDPNEQFF. The CDR3 region has the DNA TGTGCCAGCAGTTTATGGACAGACCCCAATGAGCAGTTCTTC.

The rearrangement uses TRBV7-2 and TRBJ2-1; 7 bases agree with TRBD2. In germline, CDR1 is SGHTA, CDR2 FQGNSA. Trimming cost V 5 bases and J 3 bases; bases outside gene matches: 16. The CDR3 has 18 residues. CDR3 sequence reads: CASSPRGGGTIVYNEQFF. CDR3 DNA sequence: TGTGCCAGCAGCCCCCGTGGGGGTGGGACTATAGTCTACAATGAGCAGTTCTTC.

The chain combines TRBV9 with TRBJ2-3; 9 nucleotides agree with TRBD2. J was trimmed by 2 bases and V by 4 bases; bases with no gene match: 8. The CDR3 consists of 16 residues. Germline CDR1 SGDLS, CDR2 YYNGEE. Here the CDR3 reads CASSTGAGGPTDTQYF. For the CDR3, the DNA is TGTGCCAGCAGCACAGGAGCGGGAGGCCCCACAGATACGCAGTATTTT.

The chain recombines TRBV6-5 with TRBJ2-7, with TRBD1 identical over 7 bases. Germline V gene sequence: CDR1 MNHEY, CDR2 SVGAGI. After removal of 4 bases from V and 3 bases from J, the junction contained 9 bases not matched to a gene. The CDR3 has 15 residues. The CDR3 DNA sequence: TGTGCCAGCAGTTCCCCGACAGGGTTCCACTACGAGCAGTACTTC. Encoded protein: CASSSPTGFHYEQYF.

V is TRBV12-5 and J is TRBJ1-6; unclear D gene. Trimming shortened V by 0 bases and J by 7 bases, and 7 bases separated the two germline ends. Per the germline V gene, CDR1 is LGHNT and CDR2 is FRNRAP. This CDR3 region has 14 residues. CDR3 DNA: TGTGCTAGTGGTTTGGTACCCGGGAATTCACCCCTCCACTTT. Protein sequence: CASGLVPGNSPLHF.

This chain joins TRBV5-1 and TRBJ2-1; 11 positions agree with TRBD2. The V and J ends lost 2 bases and 8 bases, in that order; junction bases with no gene match: 9. The CDR3 spans 16 residues. Germline V CDR1 and CDR2: SGHRS, YFSETQ. The CDR3 spells CASSFGSGRAIDEQFF. CDR3 DNA sequence: TGCGCCAGCAGCTTCGGTAGCGGGAGGGCTATAGATGAGCAGTTCTTC.

The rearrangement joins TRBV7-9 to TRBJ1-1; 8 bases fit TRBD1. The CDR3 is 16 amino acids. Germline CDR1 reads SEHNR; CDR2 reads FQNEAQ (reference sequence). With V trimmed by 4 bases and J by 3 bases, 10 bases remained unmatched. This CDR3 reads CASSSLRTGSDTEAFF. The CDR3 DNA reads TGTGCCAGCAGCTCCCTCCGGACAGGGAGCGACACTGAAGCTTTCTTT.

V usage is TRBV29-1 and J usage is TRBJ1-2, with D perhaps matching TRBD1 (5 bases). The CDR3 loop spans 12 amino acids. The V and J ends lost 2 bases and 6 bases respectively, with 10 bases between them. Germline CDR1 and CDR2: SQVTM and ANQGSEA. This CDR3 reads CSVERTFDGYTF. The DNA for the CDR3 is TGCAGCGTTGAAAGGACATTCGATGGCTACACCTTC. Full variable domain (outside the CDR3, taken from reference TRBV29-1 and TRBJ1-2): SAVISQKPSRDICQRGTSLTIQCQVDSQVTMMFWYRQQPGQSLTLIATANQGSEATYESGFVIDKFPISRPNLTFSTLTVSNMSPEDSSIYLCSVERTFDGYTFGSGTRLTVV.

The V gene is TRBV27, the J gene TRBJ1-4; 10 bases align to TRBD1. The CDR3 contains 17 residues. The V gene's germline CDR1 is MNHEY and CDR2 SMNVEV (reference sequence). Germline trimming cut 6 bases from V and 0 bases from J; bases unmatched to any gene: 7. The CDR3, as DNA: TGTGCCAGCAGGGGGACAGGGGTGACCACAACTAATGAAAAACTGTTTTTT. Its protein is CASRGTGVTTTNEKLFF.

This rearrangement joins TRBV7-6 to TRBJ2-7, with 11 bases aligning to TRBD2. Germline V gives CDR1 SGHVS, CDR2 FNYEAQ. CDR3 length: 18 amino acids. V dropped 5 bases and J dropped 3; count of bases not matched to a gene: 15. CDR3 in DNA: TGTGCCAGCAGCCCGCACCTGGGACTAGCGGAATTAGACTACGAGCAGTACTTC. Residues: CASSPHLGLAELDYEQYF.

The J gene is TRBJ1-1, the V gene TRBV5-1; TRBD1 might be the D (5 bases). The V end lost 3 bases, the J end lost 2 bases, and 11 bases lay between the germline ends. The CDR3 is 14 amino acids. CDR1 is SGHRS, CDR2 YFSETQ, per germline. This CDR3 is CASSSMTVNTEAFF. Here the CDR3 DNA reads TGCGCCAGCAGCTCAATGACAGTTAACACTGAAGCTTTCTTT. The full variable domain, its missing parts supplied by reference TRBV5-1 and TRBJ1-1, is KAGVTQTPRYLIKTRGQQVTLSCSPISGHRSVSWYQQTPGQGLQFLFEYFSETQRNKGNFPGRFSGRQFSNSRSEMNVSTLELGDSALYLCASSSMTVNTEAFFGQGTRLTVV.

The chain combines TRBV11-2 with TRBJ2-7; 7 bases align to TRBD1. In germline, CDR1 is SGHAT, CDR2 FQNNGV. This CDR3 comprises 14 residues. V dropped 2 bases and J dropped 2; count of bases not matched to a gene: 3. CDR3 DNA: TGTGCCAGCAGCTTAAGGGGGACAGCCTACGAGCAGTACTTC. This encodes CASSLRGTAYEQYF.

This chain links TRBV5-6 with TRBJ1-2; tentatively, D is TRBD1 (6 bases). Trimming cost V 5 bases and J 4 bases, with 12 bases left between them. Germline CDR1 and CDR2: SGHDT and YYEEEE. CDR3 length equals 13 residues. The CDR3 DNA reads as TGTGCCAGCAGGCCGACAGGTGCCTATGGCTACACCTTC. It codes for CASRPTGAYGYTF.

The rearrangement links TRBV11-3 to TRBJ2-1; D gene ambiguous. Trimming shortened V by 0 bases and J by 9 bases, and 15 bases separated the two germline ends. The CDR3 consists of 15 residues. Germline V CDR1 and CDR2: SGHNT, YENEEA. The CDR3 DNA is TGTGCCAGCAGCTTAGAGCCCTATAAAAGAAGTGAGCAGTTCTTC. The encoded protein is CASSLEPYKRSEQFF.

Concerning this clone itself: Additional DNA sequences in this sample encode the identical CDR3. CDR3 amino acids: CASSRDRSSYEQYF. The CDR3 region has the DNA TGTGCCAGTTCACGGGACAGGAGCTCCTACGAGCAGTACTTC. The V and J genes are TRBV2 and TRBJ2-7; the match to TRBD1 covers 8 bases. Germline V gene sequence: CDR1 SNHLY, CDR2 FYNNEI. Trimming removed 9 bases from V and 0 bases from J; junction bases left unmatched: 7. The CDR3 totals 14 residues.

The chain's CDR3 is CASSERFQETQYF. The CDR3 nucleotides read TGTGCCAGCAGTGAACGGTTCCAAGAGACCCAGTACTTC. The V gene is TRBV6-1, the J gene TRBJ2-5; D gene uncertain. Deletions cut 2 bases from V and 1 base from J, with 5 bases between. This CDR3 contains 13 residues. Germline loops: CDR1 MNHNS, CDR2 SASEGT.

The chain employs TRBV12-1 and TRBJ1-2. TRBV12-1 is listed as a pseudogene. The CDR3 is made up of 14 amino acids. The CDR3 spells CASSFNGRSRGYTF. The CDR3 coding sequence is TGTGCCAGCAGCTTCAACGGGAGAAGTCGTGGCTACACCTTC.

The chain combines TRBV6-1 with TRBJ2-3, with 7 nucleotides matching TRBD1. The CDR3 runs 14 residues. Germline values: CDR1 MNHNS, CDR2 SASEGT. V trimming: 5 bases; J trimming: 0 bases; junction bases outside the gene matches: 2. CDR3 residues: CASSTGVSTDTQYF. In DNA, the CDR3 is TGTGCCAGCAGTACAGGGGTCAGCACAGATACGCAGTATTTT.